The rows below give T cell receptor beta chains drawn from one sample of a study of cytomegalovirus exposure and HLA in healthy donors. Some clones are missing from TCRdb's copy, which holds only in-frame ones; the method was immunoSEQ multiplex PCR. This sample yields 55,000 to 65,000 clones, of which 65% to 75% are seen a single time; roughly 7% belongs to the top ten. The sequenced material came from PBMCs. The receptor set was obtained from a young man in good health and CMV-seropositive. Both conserved end residues are part of each CDR3. A D gene is named only where the DNA matches it firmly. Clone size is shown for a subset of rows, as once, few, many or a class of expanded clone.

D gene,V gene,clone size,J gene,CDR3 DNA,CDR3 protein
.,TRBV5-4,.,TRBJ1-2,TGTGCCAGCAGCTTGTTGGCGGTTGGAGGCTACACCTTC,CASSLLAVGGYTF
TRBD2,TRBV28,.,TRBJ2-1,TGTGCCAGCAGTCTCCCTCGGGGGGGTGAGCAGTTCTTC,CASSLPRGGEQFF
TRBD2,TRBV5-6,once,TRBJ2-1,TGTGCCAGCAGCTCTCCCTGGACTAGCGGGGGCGTCTACAATGAGCAGTTCTTC,CASSSPWTSGGVYNEQFF
.,TRBV5-1,.,TRBJ2-4,TGCGCCAGCAGCTTGGTTGGCGGGAAGGACATTCAGTACTTC,CASSLVGGKDIQYF
.,TRBV29-1,.,TRBJ2-5,TGCAGCGTTCTGGCGGGCCAAGAGACCCAGTACTTC,CSVLAGQETQYF
.,TRBV11-2,once,TRBJ1-2,TGTGCCAGCAGCTTGTGGACACCAGGCTACACCTTC,CASSLWTPGYTF
.,TRBV5-1,.,TRBJ1-1,TGCGCCAGTGTACCCGGGACATCGAACACTGAAGCTTTCTTT,CASVPGTSNTEAFF
TRBD1,TRBV5-1,.,TRBJ2-3,TGCGCCAGCAGGGGGCGATACAGGGGTGCAGATACGCGGTATTTT,CASRGRYRGADTRYF
.,TRBV5-5,.,TRBJ2-1,TGTGCCAGCAGCTTGGAGAATCCTATCTACAATGAGCAGTTCTTC,CASSLENPIYNEQFF
.,TRBV7-2,.,TRBJ2-2,TGTGCCAGCAGAGGAGGGGGCGTAGGGACCGGGGAGCTGTTTTTT,CASRGGGVGTGELFF
.,TRBV5-4,.,TRBJ1-2,TGTGCCAGCAGCCCCGGGGGGTTGAACTATGGCTACACCTTC,CASSPGGLNYGYTF
TRBD2,TRBV13,.,TRBJ2-5,TGTGCCAGCAGCCCTACCCCGGGACTAGCGGTAATCCGCGAACAAGAGACCCAGTACTTC,CASSPTPGLAVIREQETQYF
.,TRBV19,.,TRBJ1-1,TGTGCCAGTTCTAACAGGGCTGAAGCTTTCTTT,CASSNRAEAFF
TRBD1,TRBV7-2,.,TRBJ1-2,TGTGCCAGCAGCTTAGGGGGACAGAACTATGGCTACACCTTC,CASSLGGQNYGYTF
.,TRBV6-5,.,TRBJ1-5,TGTGCCAGCAGCACTAGGGAGAATCAGCCCCAGCATTTT,CASSTRENQPQHF
.,TRBV27,.,TRBJ2-2,TGTGCCAGCAGTCTATCGTGGAGGGGGAACACCGGGGAGCTGTTTTTT,CASSLSWRGNTGELFF
.,TRBV18,once,TRBJ2-7,TGTGCCAGCAGCAGAGAGACCGGGGTACTCGGTGAGCAGTACTTC,CASSRETGVLGEQYF
.,TRBV7-9,.,TRBJ2-7,TGTGCCAGCAGCCCGGCGGACTACGCGATCTACGAGCAGTACTTC,CASSPADYAIYEQYF
TRBD1,TRBV5-8,.,TRBJ2-7,TGTGCCAGCAGACCCCGGGACAGAGGCTACGAGCAGTACTTC,CASRPRDRGYEQYF
TRBD2,TRBV13,.,TRBJ2-7,TGTGCCAGCAGCTTTACAGCGGGGGGGAGGTCGGACGAGCAGTACTTC,CASSFTAGGRSDEQYF
TRBD1,TRBV10-3,.,TRBJ1-5,TGTGCCATCAGCCGACAGGGATTGAGTAGCAATCAGCCCCAGCATTTT,CAISRQGLSSNQPQHF
TRBD1,TRBV6-1,.,TRBJ1-1,TGTGCCAGCCCCCCGGGACAGTCTCTTGGAGCTTTCTTT,CASPPGQSLGAFF
.,TRBV7-8,few,TRBJ1-5,TGTGCCAGCAGCCGGACAGCCTTTAATCAGCCCCAGCATTTT,CASSRTAFNQPQHF
.,TRBV11-3,.,TRBJ1-1,TGTGCCAGCAGCTTAGGTCGAGGGGGAAACACTGAAGCTTTCTTT,CASSLGRGGNTEAFF
TRBD2,TRBV7-2,.,TRBJ2-2,TGTGCCAGCAGCTTCCAGCGGGGGGGCCTATCCGGGGAGCTGTTTTTT,CASSFQRGGLSGELFF
.,TRBV4-1,few,TRBJ2-6,TGCGCCAGCAGCCAGGGGGGGCCTGGGGCCAACGTCCTGACTTTC,CASSQGGPGANVLTF
.,TRBV19,.,TRBJ2-7,TGTGCCAGTAGTCCCGCCAGAGGCTCCTACGAGCAGTACTTC,CASSPARGSYEQYF
TRBD2,TRBV6-4,.,TRBJ2-3,TGTGCCAGCAGTCCGTTGGCGGGGGGCAATACAGATACGCAGTATTTT,CASSPLAGGNTDTQYF
.,TRBV9,once,TRBJ1-2,TGTGCCAGCAGCCAGGGGCGGCTTGGCTACACCTTC,CASSQGRLGYTF
.,TRBV19,once,TRBJ2-7,TGTGCCAGTAGTTCACGGGGGAGCCCCTACGAGCAGTACTTC,CASSSRGSPYEQYF
.,TRBV19,.,TRBJ1-5,TGTGCCAGTAGTTTTCTGACCCGAGGGTATAATCAGCCCCAGCATTTT,CASSFLTRGYNQPQHF
.,TRBV27,.,TRBJ1-5,TGTGCCAGCAGTTTAGTAGGGGACACCAATCAGCCCCAGCATTTT,CASSLVGDTNQPQHF
.,TRBV7-8,.,TRBJ2-3,TGTGCCAGCAGCATCGAGGGGGGGCCCACAGATACGCAGTATTTT,CASSIEGGPTDTQYF
.,TRBV7-2,few,TRBJ2-1,TGTGCCAGCAGCTTAGGGTCCACCTACTACAATGAGCAGTTCTTC,CASSLGSTYYNEQFF
TRBD2,TRBV7-7,.,TRBJ2-5,TGTGCCAGCAGCGAAGACCTAGCGGGGGGGGAGACCCAGTACTTC,CASSEDLAGGETQYF
.,TRBV14,.,TRBJ1-2,TGTGCCAGCAGCCCCGACAGGAACTTCTATGGCTACACCTTC,CASSPDRNFYGYTF
TRBD2,TRBV4-3,.,TRBJ2-5,TGCGCCAGCAGCCAAGAAGGGGGACTAGCGGGGCAACAAGAGACCCAGTACTTC,CASSQEGGLAGQQETQYF
.,TRBV30,.,TRBJ1-5,TGTGCCTGGAGTGTAGACAGTTATCAGCCCCAGCATTTT,CAWSVDSYQPQHF
TRBD1,TRBV6-4,.,TRBJ2-4,TGTGCCAGATTTAAGGACAGGGGGCGGAGTTACGCCAAAAACATTCAGTACTTC,CARFKDRGRSYAKNIQYF
TRBD1,TRBV5-1,.,TRBJ1-4,TGCGCCAGCAGCCCGGGACAGAATAATGAAAAACTGTTTTTT,CASSPGQNNEKLFF
TRBD2,TRBV2,few,TRBJ2-1,TGTGCCAGCAACGGACTAGCTCGAGGGGGGCCCATGTTCTTC,CASNGLARGGPMFF
.,TRBV28,.,TRBJ2-3,TGTGCCAGCACGGCGGGAAGACAGGGAATAACAGATACGCAGTATTTT,CASTAGRQGITDTQYF
TRBD1,TRBV4-1,few,TRBJ2-2,TGCGCCAGCAGCCAAGTGACAGGGTTGACCGGGGAGCTGTTTTTT,CASSQVTGLTGELFF
.,TRBV5-4,few,TRBJ1-6,TGTGCCAGCACCTCGAGCCAGGGAGGTTCACCCCTCCACTTT,CASTSSQGGSPLHF
TRBD1,TRBV7-3,.,TRBJ1-1,TGTGCCAGCAGCTCCGACAGGGTAGGGACAACCACTGAAGCTTTCTTT,CASSSDRVGTTTEAFF
.,TRBV30,few,TRBJ1-1,TGTGCCTGGACCTTGGGGGGGAACACTGAAGCTTTCTTT,CAWTLGGNTEAFF
TRBD2,TRBV5-1,.,TRBJ2-7,TGCGCCAGCAGCTTCCTAGCGGGGGGGATCTACGAGCAGTACTTC,CASSFLAGGIYEQYF
.,TRBV28,.,TRBJ1-3,TGTGCCAGCACTAGTTCCCGGCCTGGAAACACCATATATTTT,CASTSSRPGNTIYF
.,TRBV2,few,TRBJ2-7,TGTGCCAGCAGTGAAAGGGGCAGGTCCTACGAGCAGTACTTC,CASSERGRSYEQYF
TRBD1,TRBV7-2,.,TRBJ1-2,TGTGCCAGCAGCTCGGGACAGGGGTCGGAAGGCTACACCTTC,CASSSGQGSEGYTF
.,TRBV5-1,few,TRBJ2-5,TGCGCCAGCAGCCGACCCCCAGGGGATCAAGAGACCCAGTACTTC,CASSRPPGDQETQYF
TRBD1,TRBV18,.,TRBJ2-5,TGTGCCAGCTCACTTCCCGTCGGGACAGCCGTTCGGGAGACCCAGTACTTC,CASSLPVGTAVRETQYF
.,TRBV7-2,.,TRBJ1-5,TGTGCCAGCAGCTTAGGAGAGGTCCTCAATCAGCCCCAGCATTTT,CASSLGEVLNQPQHF
.,TRBV7-9,.,TRBJ1-4,TGTGCCAGCGGCCGGACAGCTAAGACGGAAAAACTGTTTTTT,CASGRTAKTEKLFF